What follows are 23 T cell receptor beta chains derived from one specimen sequenced in a study of CD8+ T cells in alopecia areata. Following RNA extraction, reverse transcription yielded cDNA that acted as the sequencing template. Assay: immunoSEQ multiplex PCR; the TCRdb copy retains only in-frame clones and omits some. The sample lists about 97,000 clones, about two fifths seen once, with roughly 1.3% in the top ten. The specimen sequenced was CD4+ T cells sorted from blood. Receptors were obtained from a human donor with alopecia areata.

The chain has TRBV6-6 and TRBJ2-7; 10 positions agree with TRBD1. The CDR3 totals 14 residues. Per germline, CDR1 MNHNY and CDR2 SVGAGI (reference sequence). Germline trimming cut 2 bases from V and 6 bases from J; bases unmatched to any gene: 4. The CDR3 region has the DNA TGTGCCAGCAGTTACGGGGACAGGGGTCTCGAGCAGTACTTC. It is translated as CASSYGDRGLEQYF.

V usage is TRBV6-5 and J usage is TRBJ1-5; TRBD1 aligns across 8 bases. V shed 5 bases, J shed 4 bases, and the junction held 4 bases outside the gene matches. From germline, CDR1 is MNHEY and CDR2 SVGAGI. The CDR3 extends over 14 amino acids. CDR3 nucleotide sequence: TGTGCCAGCAGTACAGGGGGAGGAAATCAGCCCCAGCATTTT. Protein product: CASSTGGGNQPQHF.

This chain uses TRBV29-1 with TRBJ1-3; D perhaps matches TRBD1 (5 bases). CDR1 is SQVTM, CDR2 ANQGSEA, per germline. The CDR3 contains 14 residues. V was clipped by 7 bases and J by 0 bases, with 13 bases between them. CDR3 DNA sequence: TGCAGCGCAGTCCAGGGCAACTCTGGAAACACCATATATTTT. Protein: CSAVQGNSGNTIYF.

This clone showed up just a few times. This chain links TRBV6-5 with TRBJ2-7; TRBD1 matches at 7 bases. This CDR3 has 11 amino acids. V was pared by 8 bases and J by 7 bases, with 5 bases of the junction left unmatched. Germline CDR1 MNHEY, CDR2 SVGAGI. CDR3 coding DNA: TGTGCCAGCCGACAGGGCGCTGAGCAGTACTTC. Translated, it gives CASRQGAEQYF.

The rearrangement links TRBV4-2 to TRBJ1-2; D might be TRBD1 (6 bases). CDR1 is LGHNA and CDR2 is YNFKEQ in the germline V gene. V was trimmed by 1 base and J by 6 bases, leaving 15 bases between them. CDR3 length equals 15 residues. The CDR3 spells CASSQVKGDTNGYTF. DNA for the CDR3: TGTGCCAGCAGCCAAGTAAAAGGGGACACGAATGGCTACACCTTC.

A few counts support this clone. This sequence joins TRBV6-5 and TRBJ2-7; 9 positions match TRBD1. Germline values: CDR1 MNHEY, CDR2 SVGAGI. This CDR3 spans 13 amino acids. Trimming cost V 6 bases and J 2 bases; bases outside gene matches: 2. CDR3 nucleotide sequence: TGTGCCAGCAGCGGGACAGGGACCTACGAGCAGTACTTC. Translated: CASSGTGTYEQYF.

V and J are TRBV9 and TRBJ2-7; no definite D call. Germline V gene sequence: CDR1 SGDLS, CDR2 YYNGEE. The V end was cut by 4 bases, the J end by 4 bases, with 12 bases between. The CDR3 extends over 13 amino acids. This chain's CDR3 is CASSLGMEYEQYF. The CDR3 DNA sequence: TGTGCCAGCAGCCTAGGCATGGAATACGAGCAGTACTTC.

In its sample, this clone was seen a few times. J is TRBJ2-4 and V is TRBV19; D might be TRBD1 (6 bases). Germline V gene lookup returns CDR1 LNHDA and CDR2 SQIVND (reference sequence). The CDR3 extends over 16 amino acids. The V and J ends lost 3 bases and 5 bases respectively, with 17 bases between them. The CDR3 DNA reads as TGTGCCAGTAGTATTATGCGGCAGCCAGGGGAAAACATTCAGTACTTC. This codes for CASSIMRQPGENIQYF.

This clone was seen many times. The chain employs TRBV19 and TRBJ2-5; tentatively, D is TRBD1 (5 bases). The CDR3 is made up of 13 amino acids. V was pared by 6 bases and J by 0 bases, with 8 bases between. CDR1 LNHDA and CDR2 SQIVND come from the germline V gene (reference sequence). The CDR3 spells CASSRAYQETQYF. Here the CDR3 DNA reads TGTGCCAGTAGCAGGGCGTACCAAGAGACCCAGTACTTC.

The J gene is TRBJ2-3, the V gene TRBV6-5, with a weak D call TRBD2 (5 bases). V lost 6 bases and J 6 bases, leaving 13 bases between the germline ends. Germline CDR1 MNHEY, CDR2 SVGAGI. The CDR3 covers 13 residues. The CDR3 is CASSLQLEDTQYF. The CDR3 nucleotides are TGTGCCAGCAGCTTACAACTAGAGGATACGCAGTATTTT.

This clone was detected only once. The chain employs TRBV4-2 and TRBJ2-5; the match to TRBD2 covers 9 bases. The trim removed 4 bases at V and 4 bases at J, leaving 7 bases unmatched. Germline CDR1 reads LGHNA; CDR2 reads YNFKEQ. This CDR3 comprises 15 residues. This CDR3 is CASSPAGTSRETQYF. The CDR3 DNA sequence: TGTGCCAGCAGCCCAGCCGGGACTAGCCGAGAGACCCAGTACTTC.

This chain uses TRBV5-6 with TRBJ2-3; possible D gene TRBD1, 5 bases. V lost 2 bases to trimming and J lost 8 bases, with 15 bases between them. Germline V gene data show CDR1 as SGHDT and CDR2 as YYEEEE. This CDR3 comprises 14 residues. CDR3 DNA: TGTGCCAGCAGCTTTTCACAGGTGTCGGGTACGCAGTATTTT. This translates into CASSFSQVSGTQYF.

This clone has more than one count but fewer than ten. The sample holds other DNA sequences that translate to the same CDR3. The chain joins TRBV2 to TRBJ1-1; TRBD1 might be the D (5 bases). Trimming stripped 7 bases from V and 1 base from J, with 10 bases between. The CDR3 spans 13 residues. The germline V gene has CDR1 SNHLY and CDR2 FYNNEI. CDR3 region: CASIPDTNTEAFF. The CDR3 DNA reads TGTGCCAGCATTCCGGACACGAACACTGAAGCTTTCTTT.

This chain joins TRBV30 and TRBJ1-2; tentatively, D is TRBD1 (6 bases). The germline V and J ends were trimmed by 3 bases and 4 bases, with 9 bases remaining between them. This CDR3 has 12 residues. Germline CDR1 reads GTSNPN; CDR2 reads SVGIG (reference sequence). The CDR3 bases are TGTGCCTGGAGCGGAGGGGGCTATGGCTACACCTTC. As protein: CAWSGGGYGYTF.

V and J are TRBV4-1 and TRBJ1-5, with D uncertain. V lost 2 bases and J 2 bases, leaving 13 bases between the germline ends. The CDR3 extends over 16 amino acids. The germline V gene encodes CDR1 MGHRA and CDR2 YSYEKL. CDR3 region: CASSQREKTGNQPQHF. As DNA, the CDR3 is TGCGCCAGCAGCCAAAGAGAGAAGACGGGCAATCAGCCCCAGCATTTT.

The rearrangement uses TRBV18 and TRBJ2-7; 9 bases agree with TRBD1. Germline CDR1 KGHSH, CDR2 LQKENI. Unmatched junction bases numbered 9, after V lost 4 bases and J lost 5 bases. The CDR3 runs to 15 residues. CDR3 residues: CASSLHPGQGDEQYF. CDR3 in DNA: TGTGCCAGCTCACTTCATCCGGGACAGGGAGACGAGCAGTACTTC.

J is TRBJ2-5 and V is TRBV11-2; 7 nucleotides align to TRBD2. J lost 2 bases, V lost 1 base, and 10 bases had no gene match. Germline CDR1 is SGHAT and CDR2 is FQNNGV. The CDR3 sequence is 17 residues long. The CDR3 region is CASSLAYLAEPQETQYF. The CDR3 coding sequence is TGTGCCAGCAGCTTAGCATACCTAGCGGAGCCACAAGAGACCCAGTACTTC.

V gene TRBV5-1 combines with J gene TRBJ2-2; D is possibly TRBD1 (5 bases). The CDR3 runs to 15 residues. Germline CDR1 is SGHRS and CDR2 is YFSETQ. Trimming took 0 bases from V and 3 from J, leaving 9 bases between them. CDR3 sequence reads: CASSLAVTDTGELFF. In DNA, the CDR3 is TGCGCCAGCAGCTTGGCCGTGACAGACACCGGGGAGCTGTTTTTT.

V gene TRBV27 combines with J gene TRBJ1-2; 8 bases fit TRBD1. V gave up 6 bases and J gave up 6 bases; unmatched junction bases: 12. This CDR3 is built from 15 residues. Germline V CDR1 and CDR2: MNHEY, SMNVEV (reference sequence). The CDR3 here is CASSLSGGAWDGYTF. CDR3 DNA sequence: TGTGCCAGCAGCCTCTCAGGGGGCGCTTGGGATGGCTACACCTTC.

V usage is TRBV5-6 and J usage is TRBJ1-5, with a weak D call TRBD1 (6 bases). The CDR3 totals 17 residues. Trimming pared 4 bases from V and 7 bases from J, leaving 24 bases between. The V gene's germline CDR1 is SGHDT and CDR2 YYEEEE. CDR3 region: CASSHLGAGISTQPQHF. The CDR3 nucleotides read TGTGCCAGCAGCCACCTGGGGGCGGGGATCAGCACGCAGCCCCAGCATTTT.

This rearrangement joins TRBV28 to TRBJ2-3; unclear D gene. The CDR3 totals 13 residues. Trimming removed 5 bases at V and 0 bases at J, with 6 bases between. Germline V gene lookup returns CDR1 MDHEN and CDR2 SYDVKM. In DNA, the CDR3 is TGTGCCAGCAGTAATCCTAGCACAGATACGCAGTATTTT. It yields the protein CASSNPSTDTQYF.

V is TRBV7-6 and J is TRBJ1-6; 9 bases align to TRBD1. The J segment lost 3 bases and the V segment lost 5 bases, leaving 8 bases of the junction unmatched. Germline V CDR1 and CDR2: SGHVS, FNYEAQ. The CDR3 extends over 17 amino acids. Written as DNA, the CDR3 is TGTGCCAGCAGCCCAGAGGGGGGACAGGGCTATAATTCACCCCTCCACTTT. This codes for CASSPEGGQGYNSPLHF. The full variable domain, in which reference TRBV7-6 and TRBJ1-6 provide the parts outside the CDR3, is GAGVSQSPRYKVTKRGQDVALRCDPISGHVSLYWYRQALGQGPEFLTYFNYEAQQDKSGLPNDRFSAERPEGSISTLTIQRTEQRDSAMYRCASSPEGGQGYNSPLHFGNGTRLTVT.

This chain links TRBV7-9 with TRBJ2-3, with D maybe TRBD2 (6 bases). V dropped 2 bases and J dropped 1 base, with 7 bases sitting between them. The CDR3 extends over 14 amino acids. Germline CDR1 reads SEHNR; CDR2 reads FQNEAQ (reference sequence). CDR3 sequence: CASSLSSGTDTQYF. The DNA for the CDR3 is TGTGCCAGCAGCTTATCTAGCGGCACAGATACGCAGTATTTT.